This T cell receptor beta chain stems from a study of cytomegalovirus exposure and HLA in healthy donors. Turning to the study itself: An earlier analysis found around 120 million unique TCR beta sequences from approximately 190 million T cells. Overall study results and limits: Reportedly, TCR beta sequences accurately predicted HLA-A and HLA-B alleles in most subjects. Cytomegalovirus-associated status was assigned to approximately 160 TCR beta chains. CMV antigen specificity was confirmed in vitro for a few CMV-associated chains.

This clone was counted only a few times. No antigen is known for it. V lost 1 base and J lost 2; bases outside the gene matches: 3. The CDR3 sequence is 15 residues long. Germline-derived CDR1 and CDR2 are SGHTA and FQGNSA. PCR employed 60 Vbeta and 13 Jbeta primers. TCRdb's copy holds only in-frame clones and misses some; the assay was immunoSEQ multiplex PCR. The sample yields 150,000 to 200,000 clones, around 80% seen once. The sample was PBMCs. The V call is TRBV7-2, the J call TRBJ2-7; TRBD2 aligns across 9 bases. This TCR came from a male donor in good health and CMV-seropositive. The CDR3 DNA is TGTGCCAGCAGCTTAGGACTAGCGGTCGCCTACGAGCAGTACTTC. Its translation: CASSLGLAVAYEQYF. The full variable domain, with the rest looked up from reference TRBV7-2 and TRBJ2-7, is GAGVSQSPSNKVTEKGKDVELRCDPISGHTALYWYRQSLGQGLEFLIYFQGNSAPDKSGLPSDRFSAERTGGSVSTLTIQRTQQEDSAVYLCASSLGLAVAYEQYFGPGTRLTVT.